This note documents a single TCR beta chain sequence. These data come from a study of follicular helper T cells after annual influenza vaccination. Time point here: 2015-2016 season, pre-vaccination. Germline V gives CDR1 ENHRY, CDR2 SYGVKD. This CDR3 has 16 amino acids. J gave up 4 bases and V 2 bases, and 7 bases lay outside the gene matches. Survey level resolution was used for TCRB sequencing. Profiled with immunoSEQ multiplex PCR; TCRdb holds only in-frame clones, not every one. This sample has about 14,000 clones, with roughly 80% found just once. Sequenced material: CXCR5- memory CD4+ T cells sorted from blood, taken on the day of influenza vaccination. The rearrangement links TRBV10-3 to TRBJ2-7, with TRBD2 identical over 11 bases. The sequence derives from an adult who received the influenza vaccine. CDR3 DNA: TGTGCCATCAGTGAGACTAGCGGGGGTGTCTCTTACGAGCAGTACTTC. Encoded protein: CAISETSGGVSYEQYF.